The sequence of this TCR beta chain was determined in a study of T cells in Graves' hyperthyroidism and ophthalmopathy. RNA transcripts served as the template for amplifying TCR beta CDR3 regions. First-round RT-PCR of the TCR CDR3 relied on the HTBI primer set. Using its own MiXCR run on the multiplex PCR reads, TCRdb lists one record per CDR3 protein. The table has 350,000 to 400,000 distinct CDR3 sequences, approximately 20% seen once. Stability of Graves' hyperthyroidism was defined as absent ophthalmopathy progression within 18 months. CDR3 size: 13 residues. V was clipped by 3 bases and J by 6 bases, with 11 bases between them.

Sequencing input: blood. The V gene is TRBV12-3 or TRBV12-4, the J gene TRBJ1-2, with D possibly matching TRBD1 (6 bases). This clonotype was sampled from a woman aged 18 to 35 with Graves' hyperthyroidism. CDR3 nucleotide sequence: TGTGCCAGCAGTTTCAACAGGGAGGATGGCTACACCTTC. Protein: CASSFNREDGYTF.